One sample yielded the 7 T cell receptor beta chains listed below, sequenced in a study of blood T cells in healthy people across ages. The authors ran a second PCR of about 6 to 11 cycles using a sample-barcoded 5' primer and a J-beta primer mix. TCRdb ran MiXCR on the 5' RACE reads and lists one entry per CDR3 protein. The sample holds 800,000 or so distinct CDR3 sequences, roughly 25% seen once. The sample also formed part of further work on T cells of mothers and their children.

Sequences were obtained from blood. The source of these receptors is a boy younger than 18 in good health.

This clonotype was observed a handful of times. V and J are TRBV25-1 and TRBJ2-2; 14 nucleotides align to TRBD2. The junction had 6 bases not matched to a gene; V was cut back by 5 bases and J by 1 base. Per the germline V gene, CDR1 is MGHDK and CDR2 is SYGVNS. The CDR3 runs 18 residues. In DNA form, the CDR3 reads TGTGCCAGCAGTCCCCGAGGACTAGCGGGAGGGAACACCGGGGAGCTGTTTTTT. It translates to CASSPRGLAGGNTGELFF.

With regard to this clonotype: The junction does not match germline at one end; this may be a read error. CDR3 bases: TGTGCCAGCAGTAATGTACTAAAGACAGGGCAAGGGACCCAGTACTTC. Encoded protein: CASSNVLKTGQGTQYF. The chain is built from TRBV27 and TRBJ2-5; 7 nucleotides agree with TRBD1. Germline V lookup: CDR1 MNHEY, CDR2 SMNVEV (reference sequence). The CDR3 sequence is 16 residues long.

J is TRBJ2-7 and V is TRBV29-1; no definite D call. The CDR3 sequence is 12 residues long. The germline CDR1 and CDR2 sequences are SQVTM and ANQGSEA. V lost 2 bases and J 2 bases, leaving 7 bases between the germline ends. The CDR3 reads CSVESDTYEQYF. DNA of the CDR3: TGCAGCGTTGAATCAGACACCTACGAGCAGTACTTC.

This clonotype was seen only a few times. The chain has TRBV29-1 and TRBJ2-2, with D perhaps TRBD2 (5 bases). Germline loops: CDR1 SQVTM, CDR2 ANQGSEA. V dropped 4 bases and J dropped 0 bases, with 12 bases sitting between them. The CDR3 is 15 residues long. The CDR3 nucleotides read TGCAGCGTTGTCGGAAGCGGAACGAACACCGGGGAGCTGTTTTTT. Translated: CSVVGSGTNTGELFF.

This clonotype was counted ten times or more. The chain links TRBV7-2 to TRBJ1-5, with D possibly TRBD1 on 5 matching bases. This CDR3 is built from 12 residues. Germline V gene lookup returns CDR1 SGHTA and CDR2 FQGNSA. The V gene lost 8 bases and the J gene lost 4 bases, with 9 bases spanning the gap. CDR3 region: CASGQGNQPQHF. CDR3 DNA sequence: TGTGCCAGCGGCCAGGGTAATCAGCCCCAGCATTTT.

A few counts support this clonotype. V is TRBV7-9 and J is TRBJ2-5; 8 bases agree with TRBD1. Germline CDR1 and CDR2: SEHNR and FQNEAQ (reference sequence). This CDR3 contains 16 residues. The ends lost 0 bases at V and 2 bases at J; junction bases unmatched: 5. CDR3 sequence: CASSLAGQGGQETQYF. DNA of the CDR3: TGTGCCAGCAGCTTAGCAGGACAGGGAGGTCAAGAGACCCAGTACTTC.

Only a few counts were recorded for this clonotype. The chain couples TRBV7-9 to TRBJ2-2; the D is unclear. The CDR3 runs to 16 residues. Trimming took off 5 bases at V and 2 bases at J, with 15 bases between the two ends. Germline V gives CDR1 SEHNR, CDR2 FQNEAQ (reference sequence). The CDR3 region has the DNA TGTGCCAGCAGCGACATCCTAGAAGTTAACACCGGGGAGCTGTTTTTT. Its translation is CASSDILEVNTGELFF.